This TCR beta chain originates from a study of cytomegalovirus exposure and HLA in healthy donors. For this clone: Its antigen is as yet unknown. The same CDR3 can be traced to other DNA sequences in this sample.

The CDR3 totals 14 residues. V lost 0 bases and J lost 0, with 6 bases in between. The germline gives CDR1 SGHDT, CDR2 YYEEEE. General study findings and limits: TCR beta V segments were, for the most part, productive about 87% or about 30% of the time in an earlier analysis. TCR beta chains associated with HLA were, in a later analysis, more clonally expanded than equally common others.

PCR was performed using 60 Vbeta and 13 Jbeta primers. Original handling: The count from a later analysis was about 80 million unique TCR beta chains, 9 million to 12 million of them shared. Repertoires were generated with immunoSEQ multiplex PCR, while TCRdb's copy carries only in-frame clones and drops some. V and J calls and clone size are given by that table; D and trimming were obtained from the DNA. The specimen's table records approximately 120,000 clones. Sequencing used PBMCs. This receptor was obtained from a woman between 55 and 75 years old in good health and CMV-seronegative. The genes are TRBV5-6 and TRBJ1-2; D is unresolved. CDR3 coding DNA: TGTGCCAGCAGCTTGGGACAAGCTAACTATGGCTACACCTTC. Encoded protein: CASSLGQANYGYTF.